This TCR beta chain is drawn from a study of T cell responses to AZD1222 COVID-19 vaccine. The count of this clone is one. Antigen specificity is unknown. The germline gives CDR1 MNHEY, CDR2 SVGAGI. The CDR3 runs to 14 residues. Trimming took 10 bases from V and 4 from J, leaving 17 bases between them. Whole-study findings and limits: Vaccine-related CD4 TCRs covered spike, predominating at 160-218 and 743-854. The reported proportion of spike-specific TCRs targeting unmutated variant regions was nearly half. Clonal diversity was possibly underestimated, and the donors were mostly white British, with more females. The number of AZD1222 recipients seropositive at baseline was only six.

Sequencing used immunoSEQ multiplex PCR; TCRdb keeps in-frame clones, though not all of them. The sample lists about 150,000 clones, about nine tenths occurring once. The chain has TRBV6-5 and TRBJ1-5; D call uncertain. The sequencing used peripheral blood, collected on day 0 of AZD1222 vaccination. This TCR was sampled from an adult in good health. The CDR3 DNA is TGTGCCACCCATCCCCCGGTAGGGAATCAGCCCCAGCATTTT. Amino acid sequence: CATHPPVGNQPQHF.